The T cell receptor beta chain under discussion was sequenced for a study of cytomegalovirus exposure and HLA in healthy donors. Findings and caveats of the study: In the approximately 120 validation repertoires, a later analysis found that first-cohort TCR clusters tended to co-occur.

Data came from immunoSEQ multiplex PCR; TCRdb stores just in-frame clones and leaves some out. Of about 250,000 clones in the sample, roughly 90% were seen once. Germline V gene sequence: CDR1 KGHSH, CDR2 LQKENI. This CDR3 is 15 amino acids long. The junction had 2 bases not matched to a gene; V was cut back by 5 bases and J by 3 bases. To note about this clone: What it recognizes is unknown. Different DNA sequences within this sample yield the same CDR3.

It was the approximately 110-subject validation cohort, separate from the approximately 700-subject first cohort, to which the donors belonged. This receptor was identified in a man younger than 30 in good health and CMV-seropositive. The sequenced sample was PBMCs. The chain recombines TRBV18 with TRBJ2-1, with 12 bases fitting TRBD2. The CDR3 region has the DNA TGTGCCAGCTCATCGGGACTAGCGGGCTACAATGAGCAGTTCTTC. The encoded protein is CASSSGLAGYNEQFF.